These 15 T cell receptor beta chains were all obtained from the same sample, sequenced in a study of cytomegalovirus exposure and HLA in healthy donors. The PCR employed 60 Vbeta primers together with 13 Jbeta primers. Some clones are missing from TCRdb's copy, which holds only in-frame ones; the method was immunoSEQ multiplex PCR. This sample has about 94,000 clones, with roughly 86% found just once. Sample: PBMCs. All receptors come from a human donor in good health.

The genes are TRBV5-4 and TRBJ2-2, with TRBD2 identical over 13 bases. The ends lost 5 bases at V and 7 bases at J; junction bases unmatched: 8. Germline-derived CDR1 and CDR2 are SGHNT and YYREEE (reference sequence). The CDR3 loop spans 16 amino acids. The DNA for the CDR3 is TGTGCCAGCAGGAACGGACTAGCGGGAGCGGTCGGGGAGCTGTTTTTT. The encoded protein is CASRNGLAGAVGELFF.

The chain carries TRBV9 and TRBJ1-3; possible D gene TRBD1, 5 bases. V lost 0 bases, J lost 0 bases, and 19 bases lay in between. Germline V lookup: CDR1 SGDLS, CDR2 YYNGEE. The CDR3 runs to 19 residues. The CDR3 here is CASSVDDADPGLSGNTIYF. The DNA of the CDR3 is TGTGCCAGCAGCGTAGATGATGCGGACCCAGGGCTCTCTGGAAACACCATATATTTT.

For the CDR3, the DNA is TGTGCCAGCGAAAGGGGTGGTCCGGCCCCCTACGAGCAGTACTTC. It is translated as CASERGGPAPYEQYF. This chain uses TRBV28 with TRBJ2-7; D may be TRBD1 (5 bases). Per germline, CDR1 MDHEN and CDR2 SYDVKM. Trimming left V 8 bases short and J 2 bases short, with 19 bases between. This CDR3 region has 15 residues. Full variable domain (outside the CDR3, taken from reference TRBV28 and TRBJ2-7): DVKVTQSSRYLVKRTGEKVFLECVQDMDHENMFWYRQDPGLGLRLIYFSYDVKMKEKGDIPEGYSVSREKKERFSLILESASTNQTSMYLCASERGGPAPYEQYFGPGTRLTVT.

V gene TRBV6-5 combines with J gene TRBJ1-5; D is possibly TRBD1 (6 bases). CDR1 is MNHEY, CDR2 SVGAGI, per germline. Trimming pared 0 bases from V and 6 bases from J, leaving 9 bases between. The CDR3 is made up of 14 amino acids. The chain's CDR3 is CASSYSTGSQPQHF. CDR3 DNA sequence: TGTGCCAGCAGTTACTCGACAGGTTCTCAGCCCCAGCATTTT.

The chain joins TRBV2 to TRBJ2-7, with 7 bases lining up with TRBD2. Losses at the gene ends were 6 bases for V and 0 bases for J; bases not matched to a gene: 8. Germline-derived CDR1 and CDR2 are SNHLY and FYNNEI. This CDR3 is built from 15 residues. CDR3 sequence: CASSSHGRSSYEQYF. The CDR3 bases are TGTGCCAGCAGCTCCCACGGGAGGTCCTCCTACGAGCAGTACTTC.

This sequence joins TRBV5-4 and TRBJ1-1; no definite D call. The CDR3 sequence is 12 residues long. Germline V gene sequence: CDR1 SGHNT, CDR2 YYREEE (reference sequence). Trimming removed 0 bases at V and 3 bases at J, with 3 bases between. CDR3 sequence: CASSLDYTEAFF. DNA for the CDR3: TGTGCCAGCAGCTTGGACTACACTGAAGCTTTCTTT.

The chain links TRBV18 to TRBJ2-7; 9 nucleotides agree with TRBD2. CDR3 size: 15 residues. The V gene end was trimmed by 6 bases and the J gene end by 1 base; junction bases not matched to a gene: 7. Per the germline V gene, CDR1 is KGHSH and CDR2 is LQKENI. The CDR3 loop is CASSRTSGGSYEQYF. The CDR3 DNA reads as TGTGCCAGCTCGCGGACCAGCGGGGGGTCCTACGAGCAGTACTTC.

The V and J genes are TRBV11-2 and TRBJ2-1; 11 bases fit TRBD2. Unmatched junction bases numbered 7, after V lost 4 bases and J lost 2 bases. The CDR3 is 17 amino acids. Germline V CDR1 and CDR2: SGHAT, FQNNGV. Here the CDR3 DNA reads TGTGCCAGCAGCTCTCGGGCTAGCGGGGGGACCTACAATGAGCAGTTCTTC. Translated: CASSSRASGGTYNEQFF.

The gene calls are TRBV4-3 and TRBJ1-6; D gene uncertain. Deletions cut 0 bases from V and 5 bases from J, with 8 bases between. Per the germline V gene, CDR1 is LGHNA and CDR2 is YSLEER. The CDR3 has 15 residues. CDR3 in amino acids: CASSQDHTHNSPLHF. The CDR3 bases are TGCGCCAGCAGCCAAGATCATACTCATAATTCACCCCTCCACTTT.

The chain recombines TRBV7-2 with TRBJ2-7, with 9 bases lining up with TRBD1. Trimming removed 8 bases from V and 5 bases from J; junction bases left unmatched: 10. CDR3 length equals 14 residues. CDR1 and CDR2 from the germline V gene are SGHTA and FQGNSA. Written as DNA, the CDR3 is TGTGCCAGCGTCCGGGACAGGGCAGGAAACGAGCAGTACTTC. It is translated as CASVRDRAGNEQYF.

V usage is TRBV19 and J usage is TRBJ2-1; weak D call: TRBD2 (6 bases). The CDR3 loop spans 14 amino acids. Germline V gene data show CDR1 as LNHDA and CDR2 as SQIVND (reference sequence). Trimming took 6 bases from V and 8 from J, leaving 17 bases between them. The CDR3 DNA sequence: TGTGCCAGTAGGGTAGTGGAGGGGATTGATGAGCAGTTCTTC. It yields the protein CASRVVEGIDEQFF.

This sequence joins TRBV28 and TRBJ2-7; a weak D match, TRBD2 (6 bases). The CDR3 sequence is 16 residues long. The germline V and J ends were trimmed by 6 bases and 1 base, with 19 bases remaining between them. Germline CDR1 reads MDHEN; CDR2 reads SYDVKM. For the CDR3, the DNA is TGTGCCAGCAGCCTACAGGTGGGGCTAGCGTCCTACGAGCAGTACTTC. Its translation is CASSLQVGLASYEQYF.

The V gene is TRBV28, the J gene TRBJ2-7; TRBD2 matches at 7 bases. There are 15 residues in the CDR3. V lost 2 bases, J lost 3 bases, and 7 bases stayed unmatched. The V gene's germline CDR1 is MDHEN and CDR2 SYDVKM. The CDR3 DNA follows: TGTGCCAGCAGTTTAGGGGGGGGATCCCACTACGAGCAGTACTTC. This encodes CASSLGGGSHYEQYF.

In its sample, this clone was seen once. The V call is TRBV7-9, the J call TRBJ2-2; D remains unclear. V gave up 2 bases and J gave up 7 bases, with 11 bases separating them. This CDR3 region has 14 residues. The germline V gene has CDR1 SEHNR and CDR2 FQNEAQ (reference sequence). The CDR3 reads CASSLFGGSGELFF. The CDR3 bases are TGTGCCAGCAGCTTATTCGGCGGAAGCGGGGAGCTGTTTTTT.

This clone was recorded a few times. V and J are TRBV2 and TRBJ2-4; TRBD2 agrees at 10 bases. The CDR3 loop spans 18 amino acids. Germline trimming cut 6 bases from V and 1 base from J; bases unmatched to any gene: 12. Germline CDR1 is SNHLY and CDR2 is FYNNEI. CDR3 residues: CASSMLVPGLAAKNIQYF. DNA of the CDR3: TGTGCCAGCAGCATGTTGGTACCGGGACTAGCGGCCAAAAACATTCAGTACTTC.